This T cell receptor beta chain was recovered during a study of cytomegalovirus exposure and HLA in healthy donors. Primers: 60 Vbeta forward and 13 Jbeta reverse. Assay used: immunoSEQ multiplex PCR; TCRdb lists only in-frame clones, some missing. Seen here are approximately 200,000 clones, around 86% observed once, and the top ten hold approximately 6.5%. Concerning this clone: Antigen unknown.

Whole-study results and caveats: No immune exposure information besides CMV serostatus was available. Certain sequence variants were highly shared and formed a cluster, and this cluster was likely a sequencing artifact. In an earlier analysis, productive rearrangement rates for most beta V segments clustered near 87% or 30%.

The CDR3 length is 13 residues. J was trimmed by 3 bases and V by 5 bases; bases with no gene match: 2. The germline V gene encodes CDR1 LNHDA and CDR2 SQIVND (reference sequence). This sequence joins TRBV19 and TRBJ2-3; 7 bases line up with TRBD2. What was sequenced was PBMCs. This sequence originates from a woman between 45 and 65 years old in good health and CMV-seropositive. CDR3 DNA sequence: TGTGCCAGTAGTTATAGCGGGACAGATACGCAGTATTTT. Translated: CASSYSGTDTQYF.